The 9 T cell receptor beta chains given below trace back to one sample, sequenced in a study of T cell responses to AZD1222 COVID-19 vaccine. Here immunoSEQ multiplex PCR was the method, and the copy in TCRdb shows in-frame clones only, minus some. This table has about 160,000 clones, 90% appearing once. The material was peripheral blood, obtained 28 days after the second AZD1222 dose. The source of these receptors is an adult who received the AZD1222 COVID-19 vaccine.

V gene TRBV29-1 combines with J gene TRBJ1-1; 9 positions agree with TRBD1. Germline assignment: CDR1 SQVTM and CDR2 ANQGSEA. The CDR3 length is 13 residues. With V trimmed by 4 bases and J by 4 bases, 4 bases remained unmatched. The DNA of the CDR3 is TGCAGCGTTGTAGGGACAGGGAGCACTGAAGCTTTCTTT. Translating it yields CSVVGTGSTEAFF.

The genes are TRBV6-5 and TRBJ2-7, with 9 positions matching TRBD1. The germline V gene has CDR1 MNHEY and CDR2 SVGAGI. The CDR3 runs to 14 residues. J lost 1 base, V lost 8 bases, and 6 bases had no gene match. The CDR3 protein is CASCRTGVSYEQYF. The CDR3 bases are TGTGCCAGCTGCAGGACAGGGGTATCCTACGAGCAGTACTTC.

In nucleotides, the CDR3 is TGCAGCGTTCAGGGAATGAACACTGAAGCTTTCTTT. Amino acids: CSVQGMNTEAFF. The chain has TRBV29-1 and TRBJ1-1, with D tentatively TRBD1 (5 bases). Germline loops: CDR1 SQVTM, CDR2 ANQGSEA. The CDR3 extends over 12 amino acids. V dropped 5 bases and J dropped 0 bases, with 7 bases sitting between them. The whole variable domain, filled in from reference TRBV29-1 and TRBJ1-1, reads SAVISQKPSRDICQRGTSLTIQCQVDSQVTMMFWYRQQPGQSLTLIATANQGSEATYESGFVIDKFPISRPNLTFSTLTVSNMSPEDSSIYLCSVQGMNTEAFFGQGTRLTVV.

The chain combines TRBV5-6 with TRBJ1-5, with D perhaps TRBD1 (5 bases). The CDR3 is 15 amino acids. Germline lookup yields CDR1 SGHDT and CDR2 YYEEEE. V was cut by 4 bases and J by 7 bases, with 18 bases left in between. DNA for the CDR3: TGTGCCAGCAGCGCGGGACGACTACCGGGACAGCCCCAGCATTTT. This translates into CASSAGRLPGQPQHF.

The chain combines TRBV10-3 with TRBJ2-3; TRBD2 might be the D (6 bases). Per the germline V gene, CDR1 is ENHRY and CDR2 is SYGVKD. The CDR3 contains 16 residues. Trimming removed 0 bases from V and 3 bases from J, with 13 bases in between. The CDR3 here is CAISESPPGGTDTQYF. The CDR3 bases are TGTGCCATCAGTGAGTCACCCCCCGGGGGAACAGATACGCAGTATTTT.

This chain links TRBV19 with TRBJ2-1; 10 bases fit TRBD2. Germline assignment: CDR1 LNHDA and CDR2 SQIVND (reference sequence). The CDR3 covers 17 residues. The J segment lost 12 bases and the V segment lost 2 bases, leaving 16 bases of the junction unmatched. The CDR3 sequence: CASSISSASGSYSAQFF. The CDR3 nucleotides read TGTGCCAGTAGTATATCGTCGGCTAGCGGGAGTTACTCTGCGCAGTTCTTC.

This rearrangement joins TRBV5-4 to TRBJ1-2; D is possibly TRBD1 (5 bases). From germline, CDR1 is SGHNT and CDR2 YYREEE (reference sequence). Between the trimmed V and J ends, which lost 0 bases and 8 bases, there was a span of 11 bases. This CDR3 has 13 amino acids. The DNA for the CDR3 is TGTGCCAGCAGCTTGGACTCAGGGAGGGGCTACACCTTC. Translated: CASSLDSGRGYTF.

The chain combines TRBV11-3 with TRBJ1-6; tentatively, D is TRBD1 (6 bases). CDR1 is SGHNT, CDR2 YENEEA, per germline. The length of the CDR3 is 14 residues. V lost 3 bases and J 8 bases, leaving 11 bases between the germline ends. The CDR3 DNA is TGTGCCAGCAGCTTGGGGGGGCTGGATTCACCCCTCCACTTT. Translation gives CASSLGGLDSPLHF.

This CDR3 reads CASSVGGLAGGEQFF. The CDR3 DNA follows: TGTGCCAGCAGCGTAGGGGGACTAGCGGGAGGTGAGCAGTTCTTC. The V call is TRBV9, the J call TRBJ2-1; 15 bases map to TRBD2. J lost 9 bases, V lost 0 bases, and 1 base had no gene match. This CDR3 is built from 15 residues. Looked up from germline, CDR1 is SGDLS and CDR2 is YYNGEE.